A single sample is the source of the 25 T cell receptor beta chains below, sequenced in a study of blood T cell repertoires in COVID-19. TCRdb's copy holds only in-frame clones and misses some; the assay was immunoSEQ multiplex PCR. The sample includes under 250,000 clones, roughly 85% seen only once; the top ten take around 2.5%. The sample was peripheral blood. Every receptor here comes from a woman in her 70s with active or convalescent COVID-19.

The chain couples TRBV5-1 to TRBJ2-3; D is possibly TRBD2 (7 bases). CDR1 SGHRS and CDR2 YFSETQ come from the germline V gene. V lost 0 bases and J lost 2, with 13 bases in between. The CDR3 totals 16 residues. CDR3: CASSLVGRGLTDTQYF. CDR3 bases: TGCGCCAGCAGCTTGGTTGGGCGGGGGCTCACAGATACGCAGTATTTT.

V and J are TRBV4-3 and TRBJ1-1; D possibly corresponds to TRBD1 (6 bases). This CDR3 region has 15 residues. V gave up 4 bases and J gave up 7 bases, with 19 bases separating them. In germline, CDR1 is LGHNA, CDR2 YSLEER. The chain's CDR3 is CASSLGIGGPDEAFF. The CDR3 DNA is TGCGCCAGCAGCCTTGGGATAGGGGGACCGGATGAAGCTTTCTTT.

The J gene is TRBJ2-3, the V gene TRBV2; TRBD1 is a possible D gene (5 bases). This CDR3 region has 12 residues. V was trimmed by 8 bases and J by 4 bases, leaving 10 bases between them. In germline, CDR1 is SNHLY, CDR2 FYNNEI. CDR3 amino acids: CASGPGSDTQYF. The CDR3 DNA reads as TGTGCCAGCGGCCCAGGGTCAGATACGCAGTATTTT.

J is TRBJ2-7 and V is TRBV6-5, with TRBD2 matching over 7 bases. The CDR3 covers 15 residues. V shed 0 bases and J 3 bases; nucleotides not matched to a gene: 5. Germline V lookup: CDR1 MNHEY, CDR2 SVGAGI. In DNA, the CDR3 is TGTGCCAGCAGTTACTCTCCTCGCGGGAGCTACGAGCAGTACTTC. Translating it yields CASSYSPRGSYEQYF.

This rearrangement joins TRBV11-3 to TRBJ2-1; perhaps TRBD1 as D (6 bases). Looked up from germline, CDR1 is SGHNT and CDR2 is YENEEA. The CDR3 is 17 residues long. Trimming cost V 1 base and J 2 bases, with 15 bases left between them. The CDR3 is CASSLANPGAAYNEQFF. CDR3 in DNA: TGTGCCAGCAGCTTAGCCAATCCAGGGGCGGCCTACAATGAGCAGTTCTTC.

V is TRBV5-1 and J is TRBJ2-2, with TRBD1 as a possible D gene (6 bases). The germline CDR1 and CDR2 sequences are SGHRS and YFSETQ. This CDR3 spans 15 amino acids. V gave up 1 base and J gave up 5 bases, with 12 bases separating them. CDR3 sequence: CASSLMDSITGELFF. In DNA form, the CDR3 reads TGCGCCAGCAGCTTGATGGACAGTATTACCGGGGAGCTGTTTTTT.

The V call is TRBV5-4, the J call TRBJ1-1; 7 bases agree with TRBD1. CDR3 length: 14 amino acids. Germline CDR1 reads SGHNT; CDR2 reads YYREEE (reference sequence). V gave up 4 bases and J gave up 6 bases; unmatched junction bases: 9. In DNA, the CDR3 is TGTGCCAGCAGCGTGACAGGGCAATTGCCTGAAGCTTTCTTT. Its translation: CASSVTGQLPEAFF.

CDR3 loop: CASSLVGGYEQFF. Written as DNA, the CDR3 is TGCGCCAGCAGCTTGGTAGGAGGGTATGAGCAGTTCTTC. This chain connects TRBV5-1 to TRBJ2-1; weak D call: TRBD2 (6 bases). Deletions cut 0 bases from V and 8 bases from J, with 9 bases between. The CDR3 runs to 13 residues. Germline V CDR1 and CDR2: SGHRS, YFSETQ.

The DNA of the CDR3 is TGTGCCAGCAGCTCGAGCGGGGCCTACGAGCAGTACTTC. It specifies CASSSSGAYEQYF. This chain connects TRBV7-9 to TRBJ2-7; the match to TRBD2 covers 7 bases. Germline loops: CDR1 SEHNR, CDR2 FQNEAQ (reference sequence). CDR3 length equals 13 residues. J was trimmed by 2 bases and V by 4 bases; bases with no gene match: 2.

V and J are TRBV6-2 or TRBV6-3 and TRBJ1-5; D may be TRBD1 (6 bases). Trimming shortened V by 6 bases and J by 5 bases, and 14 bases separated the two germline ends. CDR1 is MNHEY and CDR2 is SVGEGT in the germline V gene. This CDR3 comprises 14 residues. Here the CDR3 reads CASSLTGGYQPQHF. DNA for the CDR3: TGTGCCAGCAGCTTAACGGGGGGCTATCAGCCCCAGCATTTT.

The CDR3 sequence: CASSAGGGGLAYEQYF. DNA for the CDR3: TGTGCCAGCAGCGCGGGGGGAGGGGGTCTAGCCTACGAGCAGTACTTC. The gene calls are TRBV5-4 and TRBJ2-7, with 8 positions matching TRBD2. Per the germline V gene, CDR1 is SGHNT and CDR2 is YYREEE (reference sequence). This CDR3 is 16 amino acids long. Trimming removed 4 bases from V and 2 bases from J; junction bases left unmatched: 11.

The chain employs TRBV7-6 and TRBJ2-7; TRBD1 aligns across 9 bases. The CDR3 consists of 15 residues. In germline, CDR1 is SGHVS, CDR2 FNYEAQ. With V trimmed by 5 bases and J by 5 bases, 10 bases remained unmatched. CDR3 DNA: TGTGCCAGCAGCAGAACAGGGGGCCCATTGGACGAGCAGTACTTC. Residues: CASSRTGGPLDEQYF.

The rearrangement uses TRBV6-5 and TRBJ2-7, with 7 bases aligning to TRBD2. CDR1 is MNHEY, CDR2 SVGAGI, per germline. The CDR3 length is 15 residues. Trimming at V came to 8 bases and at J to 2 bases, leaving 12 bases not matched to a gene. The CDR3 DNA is TGTGCCAGCGGGAGGGAAGAGGACGGGCCCTACGAGCAGTACTTC. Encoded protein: CASGREEDGPYEQYF.

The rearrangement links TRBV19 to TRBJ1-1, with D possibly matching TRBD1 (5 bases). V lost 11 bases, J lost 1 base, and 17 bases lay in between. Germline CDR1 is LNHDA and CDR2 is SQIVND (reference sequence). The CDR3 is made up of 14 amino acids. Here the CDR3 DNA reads TGTGCCTCCACTGCGGGGCATGCGAACACTGAAGCTTTCTTT. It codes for CASTAGHANTEAFF.

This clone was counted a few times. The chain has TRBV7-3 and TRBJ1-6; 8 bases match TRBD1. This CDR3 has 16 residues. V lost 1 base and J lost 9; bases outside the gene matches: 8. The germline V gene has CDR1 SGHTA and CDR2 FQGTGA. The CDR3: CASSLRQGLESSPLHF. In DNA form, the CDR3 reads TGTGCCAGCAGCTTAAGACAGGGGCTCGAAAGTTCACCCCTCCACTTT.

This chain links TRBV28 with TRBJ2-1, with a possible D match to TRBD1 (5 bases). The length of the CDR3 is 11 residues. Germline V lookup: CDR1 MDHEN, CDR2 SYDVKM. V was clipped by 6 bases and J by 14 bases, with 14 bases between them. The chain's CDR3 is CASRAGLEEFF. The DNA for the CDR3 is TGTGCCAGCAGAGCAGGGTTAGAGGAGTTCTTC.

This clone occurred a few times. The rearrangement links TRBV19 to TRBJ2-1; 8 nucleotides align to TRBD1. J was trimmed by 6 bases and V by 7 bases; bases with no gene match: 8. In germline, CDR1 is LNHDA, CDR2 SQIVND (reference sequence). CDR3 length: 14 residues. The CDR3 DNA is TGTGCCAGTAAGCAACGGGACAGGCTCAATGAGCAGTTCTTC. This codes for CASKQRDRLNEQFF. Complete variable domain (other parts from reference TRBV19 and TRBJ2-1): DGGITQSPKYLFRKEGQNVTLSCEQNLNHDAMYWYRQDPGQGLRLIYYSQIVNDFQKGDIAEGYSVSREKKESFPLTVTSAQKNPTAFYLCASKQRDRLNEQFFGPGTRLTVL.

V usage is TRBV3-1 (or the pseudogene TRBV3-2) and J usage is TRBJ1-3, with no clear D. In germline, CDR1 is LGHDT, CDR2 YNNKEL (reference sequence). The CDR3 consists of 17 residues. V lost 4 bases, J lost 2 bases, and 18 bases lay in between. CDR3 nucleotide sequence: TGTGCCAGCAGCCCCCACGGTATCGGGGTAGCTGGAAACACCATATATTTT. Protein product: CASSPHGIGVAGNTIYF.

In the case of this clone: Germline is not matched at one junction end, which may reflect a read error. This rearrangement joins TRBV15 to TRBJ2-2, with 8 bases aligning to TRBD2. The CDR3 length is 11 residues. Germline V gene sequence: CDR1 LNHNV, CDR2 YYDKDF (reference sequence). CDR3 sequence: CATSSGRDLFF. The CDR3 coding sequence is TGTGCCACCAGCAGCGGGAGGGACCTGTTTTTT.

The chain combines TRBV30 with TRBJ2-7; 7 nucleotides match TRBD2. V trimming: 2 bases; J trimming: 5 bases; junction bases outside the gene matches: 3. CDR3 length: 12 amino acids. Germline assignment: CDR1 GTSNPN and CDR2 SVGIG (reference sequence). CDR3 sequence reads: CAWSLAGDEQYF. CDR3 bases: TGTGCCTGGAGTCTGGCGGGAGACGAGCAGTACTTC.

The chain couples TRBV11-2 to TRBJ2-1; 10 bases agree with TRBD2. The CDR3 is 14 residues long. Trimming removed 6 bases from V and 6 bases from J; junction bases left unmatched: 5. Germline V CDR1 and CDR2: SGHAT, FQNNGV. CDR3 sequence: CASSPGLAVNEQFF. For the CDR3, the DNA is TGTGCCAGCAGTCCTGGACTAGCGGTCAATGAGCAGTTCTTC.

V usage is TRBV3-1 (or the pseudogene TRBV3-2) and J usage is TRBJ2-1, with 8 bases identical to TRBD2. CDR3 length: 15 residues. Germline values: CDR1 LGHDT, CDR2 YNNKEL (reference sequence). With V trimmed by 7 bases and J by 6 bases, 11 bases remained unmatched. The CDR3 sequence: CASTYGGALGNEQFF. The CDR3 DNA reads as TGTGCCAGCACCTACGGGGGGGCCCTCGGCAATGAGCAGTTCTTC.

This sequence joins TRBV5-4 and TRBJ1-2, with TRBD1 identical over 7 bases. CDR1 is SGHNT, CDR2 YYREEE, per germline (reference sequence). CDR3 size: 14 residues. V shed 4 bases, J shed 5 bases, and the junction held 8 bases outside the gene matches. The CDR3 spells CASSLGQEKYGYTF. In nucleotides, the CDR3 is TGTGCCAGCAGCCTCGGACAGGAGAAATATGGCTACACCTTC.

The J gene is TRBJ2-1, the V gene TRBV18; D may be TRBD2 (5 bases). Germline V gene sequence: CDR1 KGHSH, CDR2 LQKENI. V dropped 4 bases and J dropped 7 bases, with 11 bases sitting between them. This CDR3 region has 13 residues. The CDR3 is CASSQASLNEQFF. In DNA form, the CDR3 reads TGTGCCAGCTCACAGGCTAGCCTGAATGAGCAGTTCTTC.

The chain's CDR3 is CAISDRDSQYQPQHF. In DNA, the CDR3 is TGTGCCATCAGTGACCGCGACAGCCAGTATCAGCCCCAGCATTTT. The J gene is TRBJ1-5, the V gene TRBV10-3; TRBD1 might be the D (5 bases). CDR3 size: 15 residues. The germline V and J ends were trimmed by 3 bases and 5 bases, with 14 bases remaining between them. Germline lookup yields CDR1 ENHRY and CDR2 SYGVKD.